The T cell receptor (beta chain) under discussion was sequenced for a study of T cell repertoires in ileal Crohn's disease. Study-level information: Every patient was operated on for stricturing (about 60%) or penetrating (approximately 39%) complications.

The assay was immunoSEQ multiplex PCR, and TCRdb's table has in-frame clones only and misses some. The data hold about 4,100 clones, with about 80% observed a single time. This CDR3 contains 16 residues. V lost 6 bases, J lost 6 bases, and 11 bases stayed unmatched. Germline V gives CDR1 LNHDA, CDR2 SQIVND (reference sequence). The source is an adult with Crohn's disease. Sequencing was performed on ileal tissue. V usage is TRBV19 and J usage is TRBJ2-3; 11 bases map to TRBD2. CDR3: CASSHLAGGSLDTQYF. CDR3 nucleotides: TGTGCCAGTAGCCATCTAGCGGGGGGCTCCCTGGATACGCAGTATTTT.